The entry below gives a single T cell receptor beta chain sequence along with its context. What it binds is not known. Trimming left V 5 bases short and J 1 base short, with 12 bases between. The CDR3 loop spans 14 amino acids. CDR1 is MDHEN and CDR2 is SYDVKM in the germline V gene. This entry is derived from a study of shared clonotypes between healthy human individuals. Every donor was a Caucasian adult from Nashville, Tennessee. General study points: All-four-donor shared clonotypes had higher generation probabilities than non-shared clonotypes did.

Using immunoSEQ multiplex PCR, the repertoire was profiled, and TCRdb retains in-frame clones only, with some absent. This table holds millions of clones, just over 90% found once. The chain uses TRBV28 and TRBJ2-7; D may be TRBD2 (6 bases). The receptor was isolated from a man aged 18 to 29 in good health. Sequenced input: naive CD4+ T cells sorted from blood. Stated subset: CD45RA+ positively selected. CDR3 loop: CASSRGLLSYEQYF. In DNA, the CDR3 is TGTGCCAGCAGTCGGGGACTCCTTTCCTACGAGCAGTACTTC.